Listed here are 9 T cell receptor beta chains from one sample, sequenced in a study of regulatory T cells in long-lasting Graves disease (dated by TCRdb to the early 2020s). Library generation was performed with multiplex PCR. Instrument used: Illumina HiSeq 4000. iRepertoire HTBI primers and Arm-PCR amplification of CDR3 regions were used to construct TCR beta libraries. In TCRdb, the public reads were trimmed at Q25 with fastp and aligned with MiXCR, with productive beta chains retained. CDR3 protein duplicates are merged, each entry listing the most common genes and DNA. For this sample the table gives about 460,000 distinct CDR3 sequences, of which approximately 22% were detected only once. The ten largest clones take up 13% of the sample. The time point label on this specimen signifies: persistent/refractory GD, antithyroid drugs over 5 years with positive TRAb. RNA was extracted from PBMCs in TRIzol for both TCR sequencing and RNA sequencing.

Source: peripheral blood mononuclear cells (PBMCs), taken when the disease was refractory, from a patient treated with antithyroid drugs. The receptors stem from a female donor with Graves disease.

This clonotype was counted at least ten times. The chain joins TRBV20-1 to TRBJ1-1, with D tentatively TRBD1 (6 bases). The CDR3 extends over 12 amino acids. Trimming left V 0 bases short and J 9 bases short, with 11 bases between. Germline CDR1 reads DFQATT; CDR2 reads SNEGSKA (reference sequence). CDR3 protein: CSAREAGDKAFF. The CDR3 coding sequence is TGCAGTGCTAGAGAGGCAGGGGATAAAGCTTTCTTT.

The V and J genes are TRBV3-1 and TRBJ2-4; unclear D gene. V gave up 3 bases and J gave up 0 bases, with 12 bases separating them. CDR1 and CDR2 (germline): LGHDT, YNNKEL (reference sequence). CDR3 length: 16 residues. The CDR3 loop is CASSHGRIPAKNIQYF. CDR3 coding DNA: TGTGCCAGCAGCCACGGTAGGATCCCAGCCAAAAACATTCAGTACTTC.

CDR3 in DNA: TGTGCCAGCAGTTTATCCGGGACTGGAAACACCATATATTTT. Its translation is CASSLSGTGNTIYF. This chain joins TRBV28 and TRBJ1-3; no definite D call. Per the germline V gene, CDR1 is MDHEN and CDR2 is SYDVKM. The CDR3 consists of 14 residues. Trimming stripped 1 base from V and 2 bases from J, with 6 bases between. Supplemented by reference TRBV28 and TRBJ1-3, the full variable domain reads DVKVTQSSRYLVKRTGEKVFLECVQDMDHENMFWYRQDPGLGLRLIYFSYDVKMKEKGDIPEGYSVSREKKERFSLILESASTNQTSMYLCASSLSGTGNTIYFGEGSWLTVV.

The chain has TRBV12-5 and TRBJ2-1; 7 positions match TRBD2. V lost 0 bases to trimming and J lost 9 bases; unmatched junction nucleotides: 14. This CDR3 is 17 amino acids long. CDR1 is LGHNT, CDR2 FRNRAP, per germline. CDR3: CASGLVRFGGPGGEQFF. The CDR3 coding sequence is TGTGCTAGTGGTTTGGTACGGTTCGGAGGGCCGGGGGGTGAGCAGTTCTTC.

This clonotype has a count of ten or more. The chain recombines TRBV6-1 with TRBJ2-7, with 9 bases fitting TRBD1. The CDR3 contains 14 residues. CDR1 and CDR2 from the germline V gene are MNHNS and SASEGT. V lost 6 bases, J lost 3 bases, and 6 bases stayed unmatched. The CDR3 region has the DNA TGTGCCAGCAGATCCCCGGGACAGGGCTACGAGCAGTACTTC. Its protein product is CASRSPGQGYEQYF.

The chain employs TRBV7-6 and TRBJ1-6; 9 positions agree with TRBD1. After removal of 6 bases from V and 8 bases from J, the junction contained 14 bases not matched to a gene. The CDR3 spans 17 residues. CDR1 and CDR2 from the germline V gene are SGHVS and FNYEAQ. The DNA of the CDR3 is TGTGCCAGCAGACGCGGCGACAGGGGGGCTCATGATTCACCCCTCCACTTT. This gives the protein CASRRGDRGAHDSPLHF. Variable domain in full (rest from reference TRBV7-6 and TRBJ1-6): GAGVSQSPRYKVTKRGQDVALRCDPISGHVSLYWYRQALGQGPEFLTYFNYEAQQDKSGLPNDRFSAERPEGSISTLTIQRTEQRDSAMYRCASRRGDRGAHDSPLHFGNGTRLTVT.

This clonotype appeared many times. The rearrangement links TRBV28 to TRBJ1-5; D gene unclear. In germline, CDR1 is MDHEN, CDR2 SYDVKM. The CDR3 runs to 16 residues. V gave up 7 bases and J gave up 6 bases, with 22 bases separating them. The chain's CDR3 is CASTLGRRAYSQPQHF. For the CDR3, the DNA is TGTGCCAGCACCCTCGGGCGGAGAGCCTATAGTCAGCCCCAGCATTTT.

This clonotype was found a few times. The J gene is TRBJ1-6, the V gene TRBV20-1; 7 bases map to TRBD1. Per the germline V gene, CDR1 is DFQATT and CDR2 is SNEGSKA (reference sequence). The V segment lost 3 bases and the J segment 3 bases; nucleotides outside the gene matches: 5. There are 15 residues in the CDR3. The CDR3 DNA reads TGCAGTGCTAGGGGGGACAGCCACTATAATTCACCCCTCCACTTT. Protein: CSARGDSHYNSPLHF.

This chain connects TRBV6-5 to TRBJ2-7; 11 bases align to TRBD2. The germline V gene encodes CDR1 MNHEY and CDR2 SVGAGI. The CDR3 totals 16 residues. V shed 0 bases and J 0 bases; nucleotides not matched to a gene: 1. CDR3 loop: CASSYSLAGASYEQYF. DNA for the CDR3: TGTGCCAGCAGTTACTCACTAGCGGGAGCCTCCTACGAGCAGTACTTC.